This note documents a single T cell receptor (beta chain) sequence. The antigen remains unidentified. The planned depth of sequencing spanned 1 in 200,000 to 1 in 1 million T cells. The data were produced by immunoSEQ multiplex PCR, yet TCRdb's version contains in-frame clones alone and is incomplete. The sample lists about 92,000 clones; around 77% were seen once. V was cut by 5 bases and J by 4 bases, with 9 bases left in between. Germline V gene sequence: CDR1 LNHDA, CDR2 SQIVND (reference sequence). The CDR3 has 13 residues. This entry belongs to a study of cytotoxic CD8 clonotypes in ibrutinib-treated CLL. General observations from the study: Public clonotypes were uncommon and contracted or stayed stable on treatment. At the start, clonality exceeded age-matched healthy donors and followed circulating CD8+ T-cell counts.

Investigators sourced approximately 2 micrograms of genomic DNA from cryopreserved PBMCs for TCR beta libraries. The receptor was isolated from a human donor with chronic lymphocytic leukemia. This material consisted of PBMCs, taken after 24 months of ibrutinib treatment. This chain joins TRBV19 and TRBJ2-1; TRBD2 is a possible D gene (6 bases). The CDR3 DNA sequence: TGTGCCAGTAGTGTCGGGGGTTACAATGAGCAGTTCTTC. Translation: CASSVGGYNEQFF. The full variable domain, in which reference TRBV19 and TRBJ2-1 provide the parts outside the CDR3, is DGGITQSPKYLFRKEGQNVTLSCEQNLNHDAMYWYRQDPGQGLRLIYYSQIVNDFQKGDIAEGYSVSREKKESFPLTVTSAQKNPTAFYLCASSVGGYNEQFFGPGTRLTVL.